These 7 T cell receptor beta chains were all obtained from the same sample, sequenced in a study of cytomegalovirus exposure and HLA in healthy donors. This PCR relied on a set of 60 Vbeta primers and 13 Jbeta primers. Sequencing was performed with immunoSEQ multiplex PCR; in TCRdb, only in-frame clones are kept and a portion is missing. The sample holds around 110,000 clones; 70% to 80% are singletons and the top ten take 3.5% to 4%. Sequencing was performed on PBMCs. The source is a man aged 55 to 70 in good health and CMV-seronegative.

The genes are TRBV25-1 and TRBJ1-1, with 7 bases that match TRBD1. Germline values: CDR1 MGHDK, CDR2 SYGVNS. Trimming cost V 2 bases and J 1 base; bases outside gene matches: 4. The CDR3 has 15 amino acids. Written as DNA, the CDR3 is TGTGCCAGCAGTGAAGGGAACAGGGGGAACACTGAAGCTTTCTTT. Translated, it gives CASSEGNRGNTEAFF.

This chain uses TRBV29-1 with TRBJ1-2, with D perhaps TRBD1 (5 bases). Germline lookup yields CDR1 SQVTM and CDR2 ANQGSEA. The CDR3 is 12 residues long. Trimming took 8 bases from V and 7 from J, leaving 17 bases between them. CDR3 amino acids: CSTRRGSSGYTF. The CDR3 region has the DNA TGCAGCACCCGGCGGGGGTCGAGTGGCTACACCTTC.

This clone was picked up a small number of times. The gene calls are TRBV7-6 and TRBJ1-5, with a weak D call TRBD1 (6 bases). This CDR3 has 17 amino acids. Germline V gene sequence: CDR1 SGHVS, CDR2 FNYEAQ. The V end lost 5 bases, the J end lost 2 bases, and 19 bases lay between the germline ends. In nucleotides, the CDR3 is TGTGCCAGCAGCCTCCAAGGGGGGGGTATCGGCAATCAGCCCCAGCATTTT. As protein: CASSLQGGGIGNQPQHF.

The rearrangement links TRBV7-2 to TRBJ1-1; D gene ambiguous. Germline V gene lookup returns CDR1 SGHTA and CDR2 FQGNSA. There are 12 residues in the CDR3. The V end was cut by 1 base, the J end by 10 bases, with 10 bases between. The CDR3 coding sequence is TGTGCCAGCAGCTTAGTAAGCGAGGGAGCTTTCTTT. Its translation is CASSLVSEGAFF.

The chain is built from TRBV28 and TRBJ1-4; D ambiguous. The CDR3 is made up of 13 amino acids. V lost 5 bases, J lost 9 bases, and 13 bases lay in between. Germline CDR1 is MDHEN and CDR2 is SYDVKM. The CDR3 sequence: CASSLPGVQKLFF. CDR3 nucleotide sequence: TGTGCCAGCAGTCTCCCCGGGGTCCAAAAACTGTTTTTT.

For this clone: Other nucleotide sequences from this sample produce the same CDR3. The chain has TRBV5-1 and TRBJ2-5; D is possibly TRBD1 (5 bases). Trimming cost V 2 bases and J 2 bases, with 7 bases left between them. This CDR3 is 13 amino acids long. Germline CDR1 SGHRS, CDR2 YFSETQ. As DNA, the CDR3 is TGCGCCAGCAGCTTAGGACAACAAGAGACCCAGTACTTC. Translating gives CASSLGQQETQYF.

The rearrangement links TRBV5-1 to TRBJ2-1; D possibly corresponds to TRBD2 (6 bases). CDR1 is SGHRS, CDR2 YFSETQ, per germline. Deletions cut 4 bases from V and 8 bases from J, with 16 bases between. This CDR3 is 14 amino acids long. Here the CDR3 reads CASSQRSSAYEQFF. CDR3 DNA sequence: TGCGCCAGCAGCCAACGCTCTAGCGCATATGAGCAGTTCTTC.